The next 27 T cell receptor beta chains were all read from a single sample in a study of CD8+CD57+ T cells in acquired aplastic anemia. Template material for TCR beta VDJ and CDR3 profiling consisted of genomic DNA. In TCRdb, the reads were re-called with MiXCR into one record per CDR3 protein. Of more than 150,000 distinct CDR3 sequences in the sample, less than 50% were seen once. By flow cytometry, patients selected for sequencing had shown an expansion of CD8+CD57+ cells. The sequencing input was sorted CD4+, CD8+, or CD8+CD57+ T cells (not recorded which) from PBMCs. All receptors derive from a human donor with aplastic anemia.

This clonotype occurred many times. This chain joins TRBV12-5 and TRBJ1-2; TRBD1 matches at 7 bases. V lost 5 bases, J lost 0 bases, and 6 bases stayed unmatched. Germline V CDR1 and CDR2: LGHNT, FRNRAP. The CDR3 extends over 15 amino acids. The DNA for the CDR3 is TGTGCTAGTGGTCCAGGGACAGTCTCTAACTATGGCTACACCTTC. Residues: CASGPGTVSNYGYTF.

This clonotype was counted many times. The rearrangement uses TRBV6-1 and TRBJ1-2; D unresolved. The V end lost 2 bases, the J end lost 4 bases, and 8 bases lay between the germline ends. The length of the CDR3 is 13 residues. CDR1 MNHNS and CDR2 SASEGT come from the germline V gene. The CDR3 DNA reads as TGTGCCAGCAGTGAAAGGCAGACCTATGGCTACACCTTC. Its translation: CASSERQTYGYTF.

In regard to this clonotype: This may arise from a read error, as a much more abundant clone is one base away. The V call is TRBV9, the J call TRBJ2-1, with D possibly being TRBD2 (6 bases). The CDR3 extends over 15 amino acids. Per the germline V gene, CDR1 is SGDLS and CDR2 is YYNGEE. CDR3 nucleotides: TGTGCCAGCAGCGTAGTGGGGGGTCCTGGGAATGAGCAGCTCTTC. Translated, it gives CASSVVGGPGNEQLF.

This clonotype has at least ten counts. The CDR3, as DNA: TGTGCCAGCAGCGGCGGACAGGAAAATCAGCCCCAGCATTTT. Translated, it gives CASSGGQENQPQHF. This chain uses TRBV2 with TRBJ1-5; 7 positions match TRBD1. The CDR3 is 14 residues long. With 6 bases clipped from V and 4 bases from J, the junction kept 6 bases outside the gene matches. Germline V gene lookup returns CDR1 SNHLY and CDR2 FYNNEI.

This clonotype has at least ten counts. In DNA, the CDR3 is TGCAGTGCTAGTTATCTAGCGGGGGGTCTAGCCAAAAACATTCAGTACTTC. Its protein is CSASYLAGGLAKNIQYF. This chain connects TRBV20-1 to TRBJ2-4; TRBD2 aligns across 11 bases. Germline V gene data show CDR1 as DFQATT and CDR2 as SNEGSKA (reference sequence). The CDR3 extends over 17 amino acids. V was pared by 3 bases and J by 0 bases, with 7 bases of the junction left unmatched.

The V gene is TRBV29-1, the J gene TRBJ1-1; D not resolved. There are 11 residues in the CDR3. Trimming removed 6 bases from V and 3 bases from J, with 8 bases in between. Germline CDR1 is SQVTM and CDR2 is ANQGSEA. The CDR3 nucleotides read TGCAGCGTCGGGAAGGACACTGAAGCTTTCTTT. Protein: CSVGKDTEAFF.

The chain has TRBV7-8 and TRBJ2-1, with TRBD1 as a possible D gene (6 bases). The CDR3 is 15 amino acids. CDR1 SGHVS and CDR2 FQNEAQ come from the germline V gene. Trimming pared 1 base from V and 1 base from J, leaving 8 bases between. CDR3 coding DNA: TGTGCCAGCAGCTTAGGGACAGATTCCTACAATGAGCAGTTCTTC. Translation gives CASSLGTDSYNEQFF.

This clonotype has a count of ten or more. V and J are TRBV7-9 and TRBJ2-3, with D tentatively TRBD1 (6 bases). The V gene lost 2 bases and the J gene lost 5 bases, with 8 bases spanning the gap. Germline V gives CDR1 SEHNR, CDR2 FQNEAQ (reference sequence). CDR3 length: 13 residues. The CDR3 DNA is TGTGCCAGCAGCTTACACAGGGTAGATACGCAGTATTTT. The encoded protein is CASSLHRVDTQYF.

About this clonotype itself: At one boundary the junction diverges from the germline segment, which might be a read error. The J gene is TRBJ1-5, the V gene TRBV7-8; tentatively, D is TRBD1 (5 bases). The CDR3 consists of 17 residues. Germline V gives CDR1 SGHVS, CDR2 FQNEAQ. The CDR3 is CARSSYGGATSYQPQHF. CDR3 coding DNA: TGTGCCCGCAGCTCTTACGGCGGGGCCACTAGTTATCAGCCCCAGCATTTT.

This clonotype was seen at least ten times. This chain uses TRBV3-1 with TRBJ2-3; TRBD2 might be the D (6 bases). This CDR3 comprises 14 residues. The V gene's germline CDR1 is LGHDT and CDR2 YNNKEL (reference sequence). With 7 bases removed from V and 1 base from J, the gap between germline ends came to 12 bases. As DNA, the CDR3 is TGTGCCAGCATCGGGGGAGCCGGCACAGATACGCAGTATTTT. Translating gives CASIGGAGTDTQYF.

The chain has TRBV10-3 and TRBJ2-7; D may correspond to TRBD1 or TRBD2 (5 bases each). V lost 8 bases to trimming and J lost 6 bases, with 17 bases between them. The CDR3 is 13 amino acids. Per the germline V gene, CDR1 is ENHRY and CDR2 is SYGVKD. CDR3 nucleotide sequence: TGTGCCATCTCTGTGGGGGACCGAGGCGAGCAGTACTTC. Translation: CAISVGDRGEQYF.

This clonotype came up a few times. The chain couples TRBV15 to TRBJ1-1; possibly TRBD1 for D (5 bases). Germline-derived CDR1 and CDR2 are LNHNV and YYDKDF (reference sequence). Trimming pared 0 bases from V and 4 bases from J, leaving 12 bases between. The CDR3 is made up of 15 amino acids. CDR3 in amino acids: CATSRDPGPATEAFF. CDR3 in DNA: TGTGCCACCAGCAGAGATCCGGGACCGGCCACTGAAGCTTTCTTT.

This clonotype was found once. One junction end disagrees with the germline gene, perhaps due to a read error. This rearrangement joins TRBV10-3 to TRBJ2-3; a possible D gene is TRBD2 (5 bases). Germline V gene sequence: CDR1 ENHRY, CDR2 SYGVKD. CDR3 length: 15 residues. DNA of the CDR3: TGTGCCAGCAGTGGGGAGCCCACTAGCACAGATACGCAGTATTTT. It translates to CASSGEPTSTDTQYF.

Ten or more counts support this clonotype. This chain connects TRBV2 to TRBJ1-2; D is unclear. The germline gives CDR1 SNHLY, CDR2 FYNNEI. Trimming shortened V by 3 bases and J by 7 bases, and 12 bases separated the two germline ends. The CDR3 sequence is 13 residues long. The CDR3 DNA reads as TGTGCCAGCAGTGACCCAGGCCAGCCTGGCTACACCTTC. It codes for CASSDPGQPGYTF.

This clonotype has ten or more counts. The gene calls are TRBV20-1 and TRBJ2-3, with D possibly being TRBD2 (6 bases). V dropped 5 bases and J dropped 1 base, with 16 bases sitting between them. The germline V gene encodes CDR1 DFQATT and CDR2 SNEGSKA (reference sequence). The CDR3 is 15 residues long. CDR3 in amino acids: CSAQGFGTRTDTQYF. CDR3 in DNA: TGCAGTGCTCAAGGTTTCGGGACTCGCACAGATACGCAGTATTTT.

This clonotype was recorded at least ten times. The chain links TRBV6-1 to TRBJ1-1, with a possible D match to TRBD1 (5 bases). This CDR3 spans 12 amino acids. Germline V gene data show CDR1 as MNHNS and CDR2 as SASEGT. V was clipped by 6 bases and J by 6 bases, with 11 bases between them. In DNA, the CDR3 is TGTGCCAGCAGACTTAGGGACGCTGAAGCTTTCTTT. It is translated as CASRLRDAEAFF.

V and J are TRBV19 and TRBJ2-1, with D possibly matching TRBD1 (5 bases). V was trimmed by 6 bases and J by 10 bases, leaving 13 bases between them. This CDR3 has 12 amino acids. CDR1 LNHDA and CDR2 SQIVND come from the germline V gene (reference sequence). CDR3 in amino acids: CASRLQGYEQFF. CDR3 nucleotides: TGTGCCAGTAGACTTCAGGGATACGAGCAGTTCTTC.

This clonotype was recorded at least ten times. The chain employs TRBV5-1 and TRBJ2-3, with a possible D match to TRBD2 (6 bases). The V end was cut by 2 bases, the J end by 0 bases, with 13 bases between. CDR3 length equals 16 residues. The germline gives CDR1 SGHRS, CDR2 YFSETQ. DNA for the CDR3: TGCGCCAGCAGCTTTGGTATAGCGGCTAGCACAGATACGCAGTATTTT. Its translation: CASSFGIAASTDTQYF.

V and J are TRBV9 and TRBJ1-6; 7 nucleotides align to TRBD1. The CDR3 loop spans 14 amino acids. The V gene's germline CDR1 is SGDLS and CDR2 YYNGEE. Trimming at V came to 4 bases and at J to 7 bases, leaving 5 bases not matched to a gene. This CDR3 reads CASSYGTANSPLHF. In DNA, the CDR3 is TGTGCCAGCAGCTACGGGACAGCGAATTCACCCCTCCACTTT. Together with reference TRBV9 and TRBJ1-6, the CDR3 gives the full variable domain: DSGVTQTPKHLITATGQRVTLRCSPRSGDLSVYWYQQSLDQGLQFLIQYYNGEERAKGNILERFSAQQFPDLHSELNLSSLELGDSALYFCASSYGTANSPLHFGNGTRLTVT.

J is TRBJ2-5 and V is TRBV7-9, with D perhaps being TRBD1 or TRBD2 (5 bases each). The CDR3 consists of 14 residues. Germline assignment: CDR1 SEHNR and CDR2 FQNEAQ (reference sequence). Trimming took 5 bases from V and 1 from J, leaving 11 bases between them. The CDR3 DNA reads as TGTGCCAGCAGCCTCCCGAGGGGCCAAGAGACCCAGTACTTC. Protein: CASSLPRGQETQYF. The variable domain in full, completed from reference TRBV7-9 and TRBJ2-5, reads DTGVSQNPRHKITKRGQNVTFRCDPISEHNRLYWYRQTLGQGPEFLTYFQNEAQLEKSRLLSDRFSAERPKGSFSTLEIQRTEQGDSAMYLCASSLPRGQETQYFGPGTRLLVL.

The chain is built from TRBV29-1 and TRBJ1-2, with a weak D call TRBD1 (5 bases). CDR1 SQVTM and CDR2 ANQGSEA come from the germline V gene. CDR3 length equals 12 residues. Trimming stripped 4 bases from V and 2 bases from J, with 8 bases between. Here the CDR3 DNA reads TGCAGCGTTGGGGGGGGAAACTATGGCTACACCTTC. This codes for CSVGGGNYGYTF.

There are many counts of this clonotype. The rearrangement links TRBV7-3 to TRBJ1-4, with TRBD1 matching 7 bases. Germline V gene sequence: CDR1 SGHTA, CDR2 FQGTGA. J gave up 8 bases and V 4 bases, and 7 bases lay outside the gene matches. This CDR3 region has 14 residues. The CDR3 DNA sequence: TGTGCCAGCAGCTCCCGGACAGGAGGGGAAAAACTGTTTTTT. This encodes CASSSRTGGEKLFF.

This clonotype was picked up a small number of times. At one end the junction does not follow the germline gene, possibly because of a read error. The V call is TRBV29-1, the J call TRBJ2-2, with D possibly called TRBD1 or TRBD2 (5 bases each). In germline, CDR1 is SQVTM, CDR2 ANQGSEA. This CDR3 comprises 15 residues. The CDR3 is CSVTNGALNTGELFF. Here the CDR3 DNA reads TGCAGCGTTACAAATGGGGCCCTGAACACCGGGGAGCTGTTCTTT.

CDR3 DNA sequence: TGTGCCAGCAGTTTCTCTACAGGGAGTGGTTCACCCCTCCACTTT. Translating it yields CASSFSTGSGSPLHF. The chain carries TRBV12-3 or TRBV12-4 and TRBJ1-6, with D maybe TRBD1 (6 bases). CDR3 length equals 15 residues. V gave up 3 bases and J gave up 9 bases, with 15 bases separating them.

The genes are TRBV27 and TRBJ1-5; the D gene is possibly TRBD1 (5 bases). This CDR3 region has 17 residues. CDR1 and CDR2 (germline): MNHEY, SMNVEV (reference sequence). The V end was cut by 2 bases, the J end by 0 bases, with 14 bases between. This CDR3 reads CASSLRGRTNSNQPQHF. Written as DNA, the CDR3 is TGTGCCAGCAGTTTACGGGGCCGCACGAATAGCAATCAGCCCCAGCATTTT.

This clonotype was counted a few times. The chain uses TRBV6-2 or TRBV6-3 and TRBJ1-5; D is possibly TRBD1 (5 bases). The CDR3 spans 18 residues. CDR1 is MNHEY and CDR2 is SVGEGT in the germline V gene. V shed 4 bases and J shed 4 bases, with 23 bases lying between them. CDR3 loop: CASSSQWAGGVRNQPQHF. CDR3 sequence (DNA): TGTGCCAGCAGTTCACAGTGGGCCGGGGGGGTACGAAATCAGCCCCAGCATTTT.

To note about this clonotype: One base away lies a much larger clone, so this may be a sequencing read error. The V and J genes are TRBV11-2 and TRBJ2-1, with 9 bases matching TRBD2. The CDR3 totals 16 residues. Germline V lookup: CDR1 SGHAT, CDR2 FQNNGV. This CDR3 reads CASSRAGTSSEDERFF. For the CDR3, the DNA is TGTGCCAGCAGCCGTGCCGGGACTAGCTCCGAGGATGAGCGGTTCTTC. The complete variable domain, with remaining parts taken from reference TRBV11-2 and TRBJ2-1, reads EAGVAQSPRYKIIEKRQSVAFWCNPISGHATLYWYQQILGQGPKLLIQFQNNGVVDDSQLPKDRFSAERLKGVDSTLKIQPAKLEDSAVYLCASSRAGTSSEDERFFGPGTRLTVL.